These 15 T cell receptor beta chains originate from one sample sequenced in a study of post-analysis software for immune sequencing data. General study results and limits: Controls had lower frequencies than patients of roughly five TRBV segments, which included TRBV5-6, TRBV5-1 and TRBV20-1.

Unique molecular identifiers were built into the TCR beta cDNA libraries. TCRdb called the PCR reads again in MiXCR, with one record for every CDR3 protein. The sample holds approximately 690,000 distinct CDR3 sequences; about 60% are singletons and the top ten take around 11%. Their target antigens are unknown. Sequenced: blood. The receptors stem from a girl aged 2 to 10 with multiple sclerosis.

This sequence joins TRBV29-1 and TRBJ2-5, with D maybe TRBD2 (6 bases). Germline V gene lookup returns CDR1 SQVTM and CDR2 ANQGSEA. The CDR3 is made up of 13 amino acids. V lost 3 bases and J 1 base, leaving 9 bases between the germline ends. CDR3 sequence reads: CSVDAGSQETQYF. DNA of the CDR3: TGCAGCGTTGACGCGGGGTCCCAAGAGACCCAGTACTTC.

This clonotype has more than one count but fewer than ten. This chain joins TRBV27 and TRBJ1-2; 7 bases map to TRBD1. This CDR3 has 14 residues. Trimming took 5 bases from V and 2 from J; bases not matched to a gene: 5. Germline lookup yields CDR1 MNHEY and CDR2 SMNVEV (reference sequence). Written as DNA, the CDR3 is TGTGCCAGCAGTCTACAGGGGACGAACTATGGCTACACCTTC. It translates to CASSLQGTNYGYTF.

The chain employs TRBV27 and TRBJ2-5, with TRBD2 as a possible D gene (6 bases). This CDR3 comprises 14 residues. Germline V gene lookup returns CDR1 MNHEY and CDR2 SMNVEV (reference sequence). The V and J ends lost 6 bases and 5 bases respectively, with 16 bases between them. In nucleotides, the CDR3 is TGTGCCAGCAGCCAGGAGGGGCTCTGGGAGACCCAGTACTTC. Residues: CASSQEGLWETQYF.

The chain joins TRBV7-2 to TRBJ2-7; D is uncertain. CDR1 is SGHTA, CDR2 FQGNSA, per germline. With 5 bases removed from V and 7 bases from J, the gap between germline ends came to 21 bases. CDR3 length: 15 amino acids. CDR3 region: CASSRPGKGYNEQYF. CDR3 coding DNA: TGTGCCAGCAGCCGACCGGGCAAAGGCTACAATGAGCAGTACTTC.

This chain connects TRBV20-1 to TRBJ2-2, with TRBD1 as a possible D gene (5 bases). Germline CDR1 is DFQATT and CDR2 is SNEGSKA (reference sequence). This CDR3 region has 15 residues. Deletions cut 0 bases from V and 7 bases from J, with 15 bases between. Written as DNA, the CDR3 is TGCAGTGCTAGAGATTCGGGCAGGGATGGCGGGGAGCTGTTTTTT. Translated, it gives CSARDSGRDGGELFF.

The J gene is TRBJ2-5, the V gene TRBV4-2, with a tentative D call TRBD2 (6 bases). Germline V gene lookup returns CDR1 LGHNA and CDR2 YNFKEQ. V shed 0 bases and J shed 2 bases, with 10 bases lying between them. The CDR3 has 15 amino acids. Written as DNA, the CDR3 is TGTGCCAGCAGCCAAGAACTACTAGCACAAGAGACCCAGTACTTC. Its translation is CASSQELLAQETQYF.

This chain joins TRBV5-1 and TRBJ2-1; D is unresolved. V shed 1 base and J shed 10 bases, with 9 bases lying between them. The CDR3 is made up of 12 amino acids. Germline values: CDR1 SGHRS, CDR2 YFSETQ. The CDR3 is CASSLIGGEQFF. The CDR3 nucleotides are TGCGCCAGCAGCTTGATCGGCGGAGAGCAGTTCTTC.

The chain joins TRBV4-3 to TRBJ2-1, with 12 bases identical to TRBD2. With 0 bases clipped from V and 6 bases from J, the junction kept 9 bases outside the gene matches. The CDR3 totals 18 residues. CDR1 is LGHNA and CDR2 is YSLEER in the germline V gene. As DNA, the CDR3 is TGCGCCAGCAGCCAAGATCTAGCGGGGGGGCCCTCTTTCAATGAGCAGTTCTTC. Translated, it gives CASSQDLAGGPSFNEQFF.

The rearrangement joins TRBV7-2 to TRBJ1-4; a possible D gene is TRBD1 (6 bases). The germline gives CDR1 SGHTA, CDR2 FQGNSA. This CDR3 has 15 residues. V was cut by 1 base and J by 8 bases, with 14 bases left in between. The CDR3 is CASSLVAGEGEKLFF. Written as DNA, the CDR3 is TGTGCCAGCAGCTTAGTGGCAGGGGAGGGGGAAAAACTGTTTTTT. The full variable domain, completed using reference TRBV7-2 and TRBJ1-4, is GAGVSQSPSNKVTEKGKDVELRCDPISGHTALYWYRQSLGQGLEFLIYFQGNSAPDKSGLPSDRFSAERTGGSVSTLTIQRTQQEDSAVYLCASSLVAGEGEKLFFGSGTQLSVL.

V usage is TRBV6-6 and J usage is TRBJ2-1; 10 bases align to TRBD2. Trimming took 10 bases from V and 9 from J; bases not matched to a gene: 12. CDR1 is MNHNY, CDR2 SVGAGI, per germline (reference sequence). The CDR3 totals 14 residues. Here the CDR3 reads CATSSGRRFGEQFF. The DNA of the CDR3 is TGTGCCACCTCTAGCGGGAGAAGGTTTGGTGAGCAGTTCTTC.

V usage is TRBV27 and J usage is TRBJ2-3, with TRBD1 as a possible D gene (6 bases). V was pared by 2 bases and J by 0 bases, with 9 bases between. From germline, CDR1 is MNHEY and CDR2 SMNVEV (reference sequence). The CDR3 totals 15 residues. The CDR3 sequence: CASSLTGISTDTQYF. DNA of the CDR3: TGTGCCAGCAGTTTAACAGGGATCAGCACAGATACGCAGTATTTT.

V gene TRBV7-2 combines with J gene TRBJ2-5; D is uncertain. Trimming pared 5 bases from V and 5 bases from J, leaving 15 bases between. CDR1 and CDR2 from the germline V gene are SGHTA and FQGNSA. The CDR3 spans 14 residues. CDR3 DNA sequence: TGTGCCAGCAGCCTCCCGCCCTCCAGGGAGACCCAGTACTTC. It encodes CASSLPPSRETQYF.

This chain joins TRBV20-1 and TRBJ1-2; TRBD1 agrees at 8 bases. This CDR3 has 17 residues. CDR1 is DFQATT and CDR2 is SNEGSKA in the germline V gene (reference sequence). The J segment lost 3 bases and the V segment lost 3 bases, leaving 15 bases of the junction unmatched. This CDR3 is CSARIWTGPSGDYGYTF. For the CDR3, the DNA is TGCAGTGCTAGGATTTGGACAGGGCCCTCTGGGGACTATGGCTACACCTTC.

This clonotype was recorded a few times. The CDR3 region is CASRADYGYTF. CDR3 coding DNA: TGCGCCAGCAGAGCTGACTATGGCTACACCTTC. V and J are TRBV5-1 and TRBJ1-2, with unresolved D. Germline V gives CDR1 SGHRS, CDR2 YFSETQ. The CDR3 spans 11 residues. V lost 5 bases to trimming and J lost 3 bases, with 5 bases between them.

This clonotype occurred a few times. This chain uses TRBV7-3 with TRBJ2-6; maybe TRBD2 (6 bases). Trimming shortened V by 3 bases and J by 2 bases, and 8 bases separated the two germline ends. The V gene's germline CDR1 is SGHTA and CDR2 FQGTGA. The CDR3 extends over 15 amino acids. The CDR3 is CASSFSGAGANVLTF. CDR3 coding DNA: TGTGCCAGCAGCTTTTCGGGGGCTGGGGCCAACGTCCTGACTTTC. Using reference TRBV7-3 and TRBJ2-6 for the parts outside the CDR3, the full variable domain is GAGVSQTPSNKVTEKGKYVELRCDPISGHTALYWYRQSLGQGPEFLIYFQGTGAADDSGLPNDRFFAVRPEGSVSTLKIQRTERGDSAVYLCASSFSGAGANVLTFGAGSRLTVL.